This paragraph covers one T cell receptor beta chain sequence. Its antigen is not known. A second about 6 to 12 cycle PCR used barcoded and J-beta primers. TCRdb reprocessed the 5' RACE reads with MiXCR, giving one entry per CDR3 protein. The sample contains about 540,000 distinct CDR3 sequences, under 30% of which appear only once. The CDR3 is 13 residues long. V dropped 5 bases and J dropped 5; count of bases not matched to a gene: 3. The record originates from a study of blood T cells in healthy people across ages. Study observations and caveats: Total diversity from one million sequenced T cells was likely underestimated.

The data were also submitted as part of a second study, on T cells of mothers and their children.

The chain joins TRBV12-3 or TRBV12-4 to TRBJ2-4; TRBD1 aligns across 7 bases. This sequence was found in a boy between 10 and 17 years old in good health. Material for sequencing was blood. The DNA of the CDR3 is TGTGCCAGCAGTATTGGACAGGAAAACATTCAGTACTTC. As protein: CASSIGQENIQYF.